Listed below are T cell receptor beta chains from one sample, sequenced in a study of blood T cell repertoires in COVID-19. Libraries were prepared by immunoSEQ multiplex PCR; TCRdb keeps only in-frame clonotypes and omits some of them. There are roughly 250,000 clones in the sample; 91% occur only once, and around 2.5% lies in the top ten. Sequencing used peripheral blood. These receptors were obtained from a person under 30 with COVID-19, enrolled during active disease. Both conserved end residues are part of each CDR3. A D gene is named only where the DNA matches it firmly. The size field is filled for only some rows; it gives once, few, many or a size class.

V	size	D	J	CDR3	DNA
TRBV6-4	few	TRBD1	TRBJ2-6	CASAGTGLSGANVLTF	TGTGCCAGCGCCGGGACAGGGCTCTCTGGGGCCAACGTCCTGACTTTC
TRBV6-1	-	TRBD1	TRBJ1-1	CASSVLTGTDDTEAFF	TGTGCCAGCAGTGTCTTGACAGGGACTGACGACACTGAAGCTTTCTTT
TRBV7-9	-	-	TRBJ1-1	CASSQGFAEAFF	TGTGCCAGCAGCCAGGGTTTCGCTGAAGCTTTCTTT
TRBV20-1	-	TRBD1	TRBJ1-6	CSASNRDRGHNSPLHF	TGCAGTGCCAGTAACCGGGACAGGGGTCATAATTCACCCCTCCACTTT
TRBV15	-	-	TRBJ2-2	CATRAGQANTGELFF	TGTGCCACCAGAGCGGGACAGGCGAACACCGGGGAGCTGTTTTTT
TRBV29-1	-	TRBD1	TRBJ1-2	CSVDDRAPALRGYTF	TGCAGCGTTGATGACAGGGCACCGGCTCTTCGCGGCTACACCTTC
TRBV2	-	-	TRBJ2-5	CASSERETQYF	TGTGCCAGCAGTGAACGTGAGACCCAGTACTTC
TRBV4-1	-	TRBD2	TRBJ2-7	CASSQTSGSYEQYF	TGCGCCAGCAGCCAAACTAGCGGCTCCTACGAGCAGTACTTC
TRBV3-1/TRBV3-2	-	TRBD2	TRBJ2-7	CASSQASGRAYEQYF	TGTGCCAGCAGCCAAGCTAGCGGGAGGGCCTACGAGCAGTACTTC
TRBV28	-	-	TRBJ2-5	CASSLDSQETQYF	TGTGCCAGCAGTTTGGACTCACAAGAGACCCAGTACTTC
TRBV15	-	TRBD2	TRBJ2-7	CATSSGAGGRVEQYF	TGTGCCACCAGCAGCGGAGCGGGAGGGCGAGTGGAGCAGTACTTC
TRBV6-5	-	TRBD2	TRBJ2-1	CASTGLAGGNEQFF	TGTGCCAGCACCGGACTAGCGGGAGGCAATGAGCAGTTCTTC
TRBV19	once	TRBD2	TRBJ2-1	CASSIDGLAGTDYEQFF	TGTGCCAGTAGTATAGATGGTCTAGCGGGGACGGATTATGAGCAGTTCTTC
TRBV5-1	-	-	TRBJ2-2	CASRGAGELFF	TGCGCCAGCAGGGGAGCCGGGGAGCTGTTTTTT
TRBV10-3	once	TRBD1	TRBJ2-7	CAISGDRETHEQYF	TGTGCCATATCAGGGGACAGGGAAACCCACGAGCAGTACTTC
TRBV9	-	-	TRBJ2-4	CASSVEGVDSIQYF	TGTGCCAGCAGCGTAGAGGGGGTAGATAGCATTCAGTACTTC
TRBV5-4	few	TRBD1	TRBJ1-2	CASSSNRGDYGYTF	TGTGCCAGCAGCTCCAACAGGGGGGACTATGGCTACACCTTC
TRBV2	-	-	TRBJ1-4	CASRRQALVEKLFF	TGTGCCAGCAGAAGACAGGCACTAGTTGAAAAACTGTTTTTT
TRBV2	few	-	TRBJ2-7	CASKEGTSTYEQYF	TGTGCCAGCAAAGAGGGTACTTCTACCTACGAGCAGTACTTC
TRBV5-4	once	-	TRBJ1-3	CASSADSSGNTIYF	TGTGCCAGCAGCGCGGACAGCTCTGGAAACACCATATATTTT
TRBV10-3	once	TRBD1	TRBJ1-2	CAISEEQGAYGYTF	TGTGCCATCAGTGAGGAACAGGGGGCCTATGGCTACACCTTC
TRBV2	-	-	TRBJ2-5	CASSGILRYF	TGTGCCAGCAGCGGGATACTTCGGTACTTC
TRBV7-9	-	TRBD2	TRBJ2-2	CASRTSGRTGELFF	TGTGCCAGCCGGACTAGCGGGAGGACCGGGGAGCTGTTTTTT
TRBV19	once	TRBD2	TRBJ2-7	CASQEAGAVREQYF	TGTGCCAGTCAGGAGGCGGGAGCCGTTAGGGAGCAGTACTTC
TRBV9	-	-	TRBJ2-5	CASSVAGGSGGETQYF	TGTGCCAGCAGCGTAGCAGGAGGGTCAGGGGGAGAGACCCAGTACTTC
TRBV5-8	-	-	TRBJ1-4	CASSAQGKSNEKLFF	TGTGCCAGCAGCGCCCAGGGTAAATCTAATGAAAAACTGTTTTTT
TRBV7-6	-	TRBD2	TRBJ2-1	CASSQGLAGGNEQFF	TGTGCCAGCAGCCAGGGACTAGCGGGAGGCAATGAGCAGTTCTTC
TRBV3-1/TRBV3-2	-	TRBD1	TRBJ1-2	CASSQRDSAVSGYTF	TGTGCCAGCAGCCAACGGGACAGTGCCGTGTCTGGCTACACCTTC
TRBV3-1/TRBV3-2	-	TRBD1	TRBJ1-1	CASSPSPGDRGPTEAFF	TGTGCCAGCAGCCCATCTCCCGGGGACAGGGGCCCCACTGAAGCTTTCTTT
TRBV29-1	-	-	TRBJ1-1	CSVEDQQDTEAFF	TGCAGCGTTGAAGATCAACAAGACACTGAAGCTTTCTTT
TRBV30	-	TRBD2	TRBJ2-3	CAWTLAGLTDTQYF	TGTGCCTGGACACTAGCGGGACTCACAGATACGCAGTATTTT
TRBV18	-	TRBD2	TRBJ2-1	CASSPGLAGAYNEQFF	TGTGCCAGCTCACCAGGACTAGCGGGAGCCTACAATGAGCAGTTCTTC
TRBV29-1	-	TRBD1	TRBJ1-1	CSVGTGHTEAFF	TGCAGCGTTGGGACAGGGCACACTGAAGCTTTCTTT
TRBV6-2/TRBV6-3	-	-	TRBJ2-7	CASSYRALGPEQGYTDEQYF	TGTGCCAGCAGTTACAGGGCCCTAGGGCCCGAACAGGGCTACACGGACGAGCAGTACTTC
TRBV9	-	-	TRBJ2-7	CASSVGQSYEQYF	TGTGCCAGCAGCGTTGGACAGTCCTACGAGCAGTACTTC
TRBV28	-	TRBD2	TRBJ2-2	CASSTLAGWVPPGELFF	TGTGCCAGCAGCACACTAGCGGGATGGGTCCCCCCCGGGGAGCTGTTTTTT
TRBV5-1	-	TRBD2	TRBJ2-3	CASSFGLAGGPSTDTQYF	TGCGCCAGCAGCTTTGGACTAGCGGGAGGGCCTAGCACAGATACGCAGTATTTT
TRBV20-1	-	-	TRBJ2-5	CSASTGQETQYF	TGCAGTGCTAGTACTGGCCAAGAGACCCAGTACTTC
TRBV28	once	-	TRBJ1-6	CASSPRGGPTRSPLHF	TGTGCCAGCAGCCCTCGGGGAGGCCCCACCAGGTCACCCCTCCACTTT
TRBV20-1	-	-	TRBJ1-1	CSASTGQENTEAFF	TGCAGTGCTAGTACGGGACAAGAGAACACTGAAGCTTTCTTT
TRBV29-1	-	TRBD2	TRBJ2-1	CSARVGVAGVDEQFF	TGCAGCGCCCGCGTAGGGGTAGCGGGTGTCGATGAGCAGTTCTTC
TRBV4-2	-	TRBD1	TRBJ2-5	CASSQTGGEETQYF	TGTGCCAGCAGCCAAACAGGGGGTGAAGAGACCCAGTACTTC
TRBV27	-	-	TRBJ2-7	CASSSAGAYEQYF	TGTGCCAGCAGCTCCGCAGGGGCCTACGAGCAGTACTTC
TRBV27	-	TRBD1	TRBJ1-4	CASTGTGVLANEKLFF	TGTGCCAGCACTGGTACAGGGGTACTCGCCAATGAAAAACTGTTTTTT
TRBV4-1	-	TRBD1	TRBJ1-4	CASSQAGTVNEKLFF	TGCGCCAGCAGCCAAGCCGGGACAGTTAATGAAAAACTGTTTTTT
TRBV4-3	-	-	TRBJ2-1	CASSQGTAAASYNEQFF	TGCGCCAGCAGCCAAGGGACTGCGGCGGCCTCCTACAATGAGCAGTTCTTC
TRBV4-3	-	-	TRBJ1-4	CASSQGAQVANEKLFF	TGCGCCAGCAGCCAAGGGGCACAGGTAGCTAATGAAAAACTGTTTTTT
TRBV7-6	-	TRBD2	TRBJ2-1	CASSDLAGGYNEQFF	TGTGCCAGCAGCGATCTAGCGGGAGGATACAATGAGCAGTTCTTC
TRBV11-2	-	-	TRBJ2-3	CASLFRRREADTQYF	TGTGCCAGCTTATTTAGGCGGAGGGAGGCAGATACGCAGTATTTT
TRBV2	-	-	TRBJ2-7	CASKLSYYEQYF	TGTGCCAGCAAACTTAGTTACTACGAGCAGTACTTC
TRBV3-1/TRBV3-2	-	TRBD2	TRBJ2-2	CASSQDRPSGYRNTGELFF	TGTGCCAGCAGCCAAGATAGGCCTAGCGGGTATCGTAACACCGGGGAGCTGTTTTTT